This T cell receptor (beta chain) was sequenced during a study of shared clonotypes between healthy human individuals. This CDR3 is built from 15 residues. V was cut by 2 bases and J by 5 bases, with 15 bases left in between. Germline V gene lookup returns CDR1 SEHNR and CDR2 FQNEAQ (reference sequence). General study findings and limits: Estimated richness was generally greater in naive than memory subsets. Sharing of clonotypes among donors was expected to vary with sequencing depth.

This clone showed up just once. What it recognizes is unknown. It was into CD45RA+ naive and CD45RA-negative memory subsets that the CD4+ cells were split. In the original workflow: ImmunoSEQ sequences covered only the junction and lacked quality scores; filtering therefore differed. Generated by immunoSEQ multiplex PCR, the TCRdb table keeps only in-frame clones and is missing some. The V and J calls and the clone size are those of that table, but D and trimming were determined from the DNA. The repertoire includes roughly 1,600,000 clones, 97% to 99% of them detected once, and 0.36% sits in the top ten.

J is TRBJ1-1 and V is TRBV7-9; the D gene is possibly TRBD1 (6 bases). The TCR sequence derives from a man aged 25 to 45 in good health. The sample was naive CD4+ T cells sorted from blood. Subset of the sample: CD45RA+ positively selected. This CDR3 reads CASSLIPTGTTEAFF. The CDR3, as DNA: TGTGCCAGCAGCTTAATTCCGACAGGAACGACTGAAGCTTTCTTT.